The rows below give T cell receptor beta chains drawn from one sample of a study of TIL therapy for anti-PD-1-resistant metastatic lung cancer. Data came from immunoSEQ multiplex PCR; TCRdb stores just in-frame clones and leaves some out. Altogether 45,000 to 60,000 clones are present, about two thirds being singletons, with the ten largest covering 5.6%. Sequences were derived from tumor tissue, sampled at baseline. Receptor source: a person aged 30 to 80 with non-small cell lung cancer. Each CDR3 is given with its conserved first and last residue. The D gene is left open where the match is weak. Expanded clones get a size class; other rows say once, few or many, or leave the size out.

13 | TRBD1 | few | TRBJ2-7 | TRBV29-1 | CSVMQGQAYEQYF | TGCAGCGTCATGCAGGGACAGGCCTACGAGCAGTACTTC
15 | TRBD1 | . | TRBJ2-7 | TRBV6-1 | CASSEIDRVTYEQYF | TGTGCCAGCAGTGAAATTGACAGGGTCACCTACGAGCAGTACTTC
15 | TRBD2 | few | TRBJ2-7 | TRBV6-5 | CASSYLGRAKEGQYF | TGTGCCAGCAGTTACCTCGGGAGGGCTAAGGAGGGGCAGTACTTC
16 | . | . | TRBJ1-4 | TRBV7-9 | CASSLDGQGLHEKLFF | TGTGCCAGCAGCTTAGATGGTCAGGGGCTTCATGAAAAACTGTTTTTT
13 | . | . | TRBJ2-7 | TRBV7-2 | CASSLEPAYEQYF | TGTGCCAGCAGCTTAGAGCCGGCCTACGAGCAGTACTTC
15 | TRBD1 | few | TRBJ1-1 | TRBV10-3 | CAISEWTGGETEAFF | TGTGCCATCAGTGAGTGGACAGGGGGAGAGACTGAAGCTTTCTTT
17 | TRBD1 | . | TRBJ1-1 | TRBV5-6 | CARSQSRQGEMNTEAFF | TGTGCCAGGAGTCAGTCTCGCCAGGGGGAGATGAACACTGAAGCTTTCTTT
17 | TRBD1 | . | TRBJ2-1 | TRBV5-1 | CASSLGTGVVSYNEQFF | TGCGCCAGCAGCTTGGGGACAGGGGTGGTCTCCTACAATGAGCAGTTCTTC
14 | . | . | TRBJ2-7 | TRBV19 | CASSRDGSLYEQYF | TGTGCCAGTAGCCGGGACGGATCTCTTTACGAGCAGTACTTC
13 | TRBD2 | . | TRBJ2-7 | TRBV27 | CASTLAGTYEQYF | TGTGCCAGCACGTTAGCGGGCACCTACGAGCAGTACTTC
14 | . | once | TRBJ1-5 | TRBV5-1 | CASSLFPVKEPQHF | TGCGCCAGCAGCTTGTTCCCTGTAAAGGAGCCCCAGCATTTT
12 | . | . | TRBJ2-3 | TRBV2 | CARDNYTDTQYF | TGTGCCAGGGACAACTACACAGATACGCAGTATTTT
14 | . | once | TRBJ2-7 | TRBV19 | CASSHSLAHYEQYF | TGTGCCAGTAGTCATTCCCTAGCTCACTACGAGCAGTACTTC
15 | TRBD2 | . | TRBJ2-1 | TRBV30 | CAWSPGLAQRNEQFF | TGTGCCTGGAGTCCGGGACTAGCGCAACGCAATGAGCAGTTCTTC
14 | . | . | TRBJ1-2 | TRBV19 | CASHRTGGRYGYTF | TGTGCCAGTCACAGGACGGGGGGAAGGTATGGCTACACCTTC
15 | TRBD1 | once | TRBJ1-3 | TRBV19 | CASSMSPGQANTIYF | TGTGCCAGTAGTATGTCTCCGGGACAGGCAAACACCATATATTTT
15 | TRBD1 | . | TRBJ1-4 | TRBV7-8 | CASSLGDRAREKLFF | TGTGCCAGCAGCTTAGGCGACAGGGCTCGTGAAAAACTGTTTTTT
14 | . | . | TRBJ2-1 | TRBV28 | CASTAVGSYNEQFF | TGTGCCAGCACCGCCGTGGGTTCCTACAATGAGCAGTTCTTC
13 | . | few | TRBJ2-2 | TRBV29-1 | CSVAWANTGELFF | TGCAGCGTTGCCTGGGCGAACACCGGGGAGCTGTTTTTT
13 | . | . | TRBJ2-2 | TRBV7-2 | CASSPRNTGELFF | TGTGCCAGCAGCCCTAGAAACACCGGGGAGCTGTTTTTT
14 | TRBD2 | . | TRBJ2-3 | TRBV5-1 | CASGRGGEFDTQYF | TGCGCCAGCGGACGGGGGGGAGAGTTTGATACGCAGTATTTT
15 | . | . | TRBJ2-2 | TRBV9 | CASSARTRGSGELFF | TGTGCCAGCAGCGCACGGACTCGCGGTAGCGGGGAGCTGTTTTTT
17 | . | . | TRBJ2-2 | TRBV7-2 | CASSLWGRSENTGELFF | TGTGCCAGCAGCTTATGGGGACGTTCGGAGAACACCGGGGAGCTGTTTTTT
13 | TRBD1 | . | TRBJ2-7 | TRBV19 | CASGDRGGYEQYF | TGTGCCAGTGGGGACAGGGGTGGCTACGAGCAGTACTTC
14 | TRBD1 | once | TRBJ1-2 | TRBV7-2 | CASSPRTGSYGYTF | TGTGCCAGCAGCCCCCGGACAGGGTCCTACGGCTACACCTTC
15 | . | . | TRBJ2-1 | TRBV19 | CASTRDQSSYNEQFF | TGTGCCAGTACCAGGGACCAGAGCTCCTACAATGAGCAGTTCTTC
17 | TRBD2 | few | TRBJ2-1 | TRBV13 | CASSTPGAGGYGGEQFF | TGTGCCAGCAGCACCCCTGGGGCGGGAGGTTACGGGGGTGAGCAGTTCTTC
15 | . | . | TRBJ2-2 | TRBV6-6 | CASSSGAAAGGELFF | TGTGCCAGCAGCTCTGGGGCTGCAGCAGGCGGGGAGCTGTTTTTT
13 | . | . | TRBJ2-5 | TRBV12-5 | CASGSGLRETQYF | TGTGCTAGTGGTTCGGGACTGCGGGAGACCCAGTACTTC
13 | . | . | TRBJ2-2 | TRBV19 | CASSNRATGELFF | TGTGCCAGTAGTAACAGGGCCACCGGGGAGCTGTTTTTT
15 | . | . | TRBJ2-5 | TRBV9 | CASSVYTGFEETQYF | TGTGCCAGCAGCGTATATACAGGGTTTGAAGAGACCCAGTACTTC
13 | . | . | TRBJ1-2 | TRBV25-1 | CASSARQNYGYTF | TGTGCCAGCAGTGCCCGGCAGAACTATGGCTACACCTTC
14 | TRBD1 | . | TRBJ2-7 | TRBV5-8 | CASSRTGANYEQYF | TGTGCCAGCAGCAGGACAGGGGCCAATTACGAGCAGTACTTC
19 | TRBD1 | . | TRBJ1-3 | TRBV5-4 | CASSLAKGSDRGSGNTIYF | TGTGCCAGCAGCTTGGCCAAGGGGTCAGACAGGGGTTCTGGAAACACCATATATTTT
12 | . | few | TRBJ1-1 | TRBV5-1 | CASSPSGAEAFF | TGCGCCAGCAGCCCGTCGGGGGCTGAAGCTTTCTTT
14 | . | . | TRBJ2-2 | TRBV6-4 | CASSRGGSSGELFF | TGTGCCAGCAGCCGGGGTGGCTCCAGCGGGGAGCTGTTTTTT
18 | TRBD2 | few | TRBJ2-2 | TRBV19 | CASTERTSGRAVAGELFF | TGTGCCAGTACCGAAAGGACTAGCGGGAGGGCCGTGGCCGGGGAGCTGTTTTTT
15 | TRBD2 | . | TRBJ2-7 | TRBV5-1 | CASRPRAGDSYEQYF | TGCGCCAGCAGGCCTAGAGCGGGGGATTCCTACGAGCAGTACTTC
15 | TRBD1 | . | TRBJ1-5 | TRBV2 | CASGEQGLSNQPQHF | TGTGCCAGCGGGGAACAGGGGCTTAGCAATCAGCCCCAGCATTTT
15 | . | . | TRBJ1-1 | TRBV5-1 | CASSSHGTARPEAFF | TGCGCCAGCAGCTCTCACGGGACCGCGCGCCCTGAAGCTTTCTTT
12 | . | . | TRBJ2-7 | TRBV30 | CAWRKGSYEQYF | TGTGCCTGGAGAAAGGGATCCTACGAGCAGTACTTC
16 | . | once | TRBJ1-3 | TRBV5-1 | CASSLAIGASGNTIYF | TGCGCCAGCAGCTTGGCCATAGGAGCGTCTGGAAACACCATATATTTT
15 | TRBD2 | . | TRBJ2-2 | TRBV7-7 | CASSDSGGGTGELFF | TGTGCTAGCAGCGATAGCGGGGGCGGCACCGGGGAGCTGTTTTTT
16 | TRBD2 | . | TRBJ2-7 | TRBV10-1 | CASSEGTSGISYEQYF | TGCGCCAGCAGTGAGGGGACTAGCGGGATCTCCTACGAGCAGTACTTC
14 | TRBD1 | . | TRBJ2-2 | TRBV5-1 | CASSFSGDSGELFF | TGCGCCAGCAGCTTTTCCGGGGACAGCGGGGAGCTGTTTTTT
13 | . | once | TRBJ1-5 | TRBV6-5 | CASSSAGNQPQHF | TGTGCCAGCAGCTCGGCTGGCAATCAGCCCCAGCATTTT
12 | . | . | TRBJ2-2 | TRBV19 | CASSIHTGELFF | TGTGCCAGTAGTATCCACACCGGGGAGCTGTTTTTT
17 | TRBD2 | few | TRBJ2-2 | TRBV10-1 | CASSPIWASGDTGELFF | TGCGCCAGCAGTCCGATCTGGGCTAGCGGGGACACCGGGGAGCTGTTTTTT
13 | . | few | TRBJ2-7 | TRBV19 | CASSSDRSYEQYF | TGTGCCAGTAGTAGCGACAGATCCTACGAGCAGTACTTC